These 14 T cell receptor beta chains originate from one sample sequenced in a study of human T cells and chemical hapten exposure. TCRdb passed the RACE reads through MiXCR, listing each CDR3 protein once. The sample includes about 260,000 distinct CDR3 sequences, about 9% of them seen just once. Time point: pre-sensitization, week 0. Treatment specified: therapeutic diphenylcyclopropenone sensitization with weekly scalp DPC. The sequences come from whole blood, collected in connection with sensitization to the hapten diphenylcyclopropenone (DPC). These receptors were taken from a woman between 40 and 55 years old with alopecia areata. Some clones in this sample may be carry-over from other donors' samples.

This rearrangement joins TRBV12-3 or TRBV12-4 to TRBJ2-2, with TRBD1 as a possible D gene (6 bases). The CDR3 extends over 14 amino acids. Trimming removed 6 bases at V and 4 bases at J, with 12 bases between. The DNA of the CDR3 is TGTGCCAGCAGACCACAGGGAATCACCGGGGAGCTGTTTTTT. It specifies CASRPQGITGELFF.

J is TRBJ2-2 and V is TRBV6-2 or TRBV6-3; D may correspond to TRBD1 or TRBD2 (5 bases each). The CDR3 spans 18 residues. CDR1 and CDR2 (germline): MNHEY, SVGEGT. V lost 2 bases, J lost 6 bases, and 22 bases lay in between. CDR3 bases: TGTGCCAGCAGTTACCCTAAGGGACGAGGTGAAGGTGCCGGGGAGCTGTTTTTT. Its protein product is CASSYPKGRGEGAGELFF.

This chain uses TRBV29-1 with TRBJ2-7; TRBD1 might be the D (6 bases). CDR3 length equals 14 residues. Trimming shortened V by 7 bases and J by 0 bases, and 16 bases separated the two germline ends. From germline, CDR1 is SQVTM and CDR2 ANQGSEA. CDR3 nucleotides: TGCAGCGCCCGTGACGACAGGATCTCCTACGAGCAGTACTTC. Its protein product is CSARDDRISYEQYF.

This clonotype has only a few counts. The V and J genes are TRBV28 and TRBJ2-7; 8 nucleotides line up with TRBD1. V shed 7 bases, J shed 4 bases, and the junction held 6 bases outside the gene matches. CDR3 length equals 13 residues. The germline V gene has CDR1 MDHEN and CDR2 SYDVKM. The CDR3 DNA reads TGTGCCAGCAAGGACAGGGACTTTTACGAGCAGTACTTC. This sequence encodes CASKDRDFYEQYF.

This clonotype was seen a few times. The chain links TRBV5-1 to TRBJ2-7; 7 bases match TRBD2. V trimming: 5 bases; J trimming: 4 bases; junction bases outside the gene matches: 12. This CDR3 region has 15 residues. Germline CDR1 is SGHRS and CDR2 is YFSETQ. CDR3 in DNA: TGCGCCAGCAGTCCCAGCGGGGCGGGGGTGTACGAGCAGTACTTC. Translating gives CASSPSGAGVYEQYF.

J is TRBJ2-5 and V is TRBV30; TRBD1 or TRBD2 may be the D gene (6 bases each). The germline V gene encodes CDR1 GTSNPN and CDR2 SVGIG (reference sequence). The CDR3 sequence is 13 residues long. The V gene lost 0 bases and the J gene lost 6 bases, with 11 bases spanning the gap. CDR3 in amino acids: CAWSVGGGKTQYF. CDR3 DNA sequence: TGTGCCTGGAGTGTCGGAGGGGGGAAGACCCAGTACTTC.

The chain joins TRBV10-3 to TRBJ2-1, with TRBD2 as a possible D gene (5 bases). The germline CDR1 and CDR2 sequences are ENHRY and SYGVKD. This CDR3 has 15 residues. Trimming shortened V by 11 bases and J by 0 bases, and 17 bases separated the two germline ends. DNA for the CDR3: TGTGCCGCCTACACAACGGGGTCCTCCTACAATGAGCAGTTCTTC. It is translated as CAAYTTGSSYNEQFF.

This clonotype was seen many times. The chain has TRBV11-1 and TRBJ2-1, with a possible D match to TRBD1 (6 bases). CDR1 SGHAT and CDR2 FQDESV come from the germline V gene (reference sequence). There are 16 residues in the CDR3. V was shortened by 5 bases and J by 5 bases, with 19 bases between the two germline ends. The DNA of the CDR3 is TGTGCCAGCAGCCATATAGGGGGATTGGTTGACAATGAGCAGTTCTTC. Its protein is CASSHIGGLVDNEQFF.

In its sample, this clonotype was seen a few times. The CDR3 bases are TGTGCCATCACCCCGGGTCTCCCCTACAATGAGCAGTTCTTC. It encodes CAITPGLPYNEQFF. The rearrangement joins TRBV10-3 to TRBJ2-1; no clear D. The germline gives CDR1 ENHRY, CDR2 SYGVKD. Trimming took off 7 bases at V and 2 bases at J, with 12 bases between the two ends. This CDR3 comprises 14 residues.

Many counts were recorded for this clonotype. The rearrangement uses TRBV9 and TRBJ2-1; no definite D call. V gave up 2 bases and J gave up 0 bases, with 15 bases separating them. The CDR3 is made up of 17 amino acids. CDR1 is SGDLS, CDR2 YYNGEE, per germline. DNA for the CDR3: TGTGCCAGCAGCGTGAGCGTTCGGGCCGGCTCCTACAATGAGCAGTTCTTC. Its protein product is CASSVSVRAGSYNEQFF.

The V gene is TRBV24-1, the J gene TRBJ2-1; the D gene is possibly TRBD1 (5 bases). CDR1 and CDR2 (germline): KGHDR, SFDVKD. The CDR3 loop spans 13 amino acids. With 7 bases removed from V and 5 bases from J, the gap between germline ends came to 11 bases. In DNA form, the CDR3 reads TGTGCCACCAGCAGGGCAGTTGACAATGAGCAGTTCTTC. As protein: CATSRAVDNEQFF.

The chain couples TRBV6-2 or TRBV6-3 to TRBJ2-7; D not certain. CDR3 size: 14 residues. Trimming removed 4 bases at V and 3 bases at J, with 13 bases between. Germline V gene sequence: CDR1 MNHEY, CDR2 SVGEGT. The CDR3 loop is CASSFIRADYEQYF. CDR3 bases: TGTGCCAGCAGTTTTATACGAGCCGACTACGAGCAGTACTTC.

This clonotype was detected ten times or more. The CDR3 DNA reads TGTGCCAGCAGTTTCCGGGACAGCTCCTACGAGCAGTACTTC. Amino acids: CASSFRDSSYEQYF. J is TRBJ2-7 and V is TRBV6-2 or TRBV6-3, with TRBD1 matching 7 bases. Losses at the gene ends were 4 bases for V and 0 bases for J; bases not matched to a gene: 3. CDR3 length equals 14 residues. Germline CDR1 and CDR2: MNHEY and SVGEGT.

V usage is TRBV6-5 and J usage is TRBJ1-1; 8 bases map to TRBD1. This CDR3 comprises 15 residues. V trimming: 4 bases; J trimming: 1 base; junction bases outside the gene matches: 5. CDR1 and CDR2 from the germline V gene are MNHEY and SVGAGI. The CDR3 DNA sequence: TGTGCCAGCAGTTCGGACAGGGAGGGGAACACTGAAGCTTTCTTT. This encodes CASSSDREGNTEAFF.